This T cell receptor beta chain was recorded in a study of blood T cell repertoires in COVID-19. TCRdb's table, derived via immunoSEQ multiplex PCR, lists solely in-frame clones and lacks some. The repertoire has roughly 200,000 clones, approximately 85% of them found once; the top ten carry approximately 8.9%. Germline V CDR1 and CDR2: SEHNR, FQNEAQ (reference sequence). The CDR3 contains 14 residues. With V trimmed by 3 bases and J by 7 bases, 2 bases remained unmatched. The V call is TRBV7-9, the J call TRBJ1-4, with 10 bases matching TRBD1. This receptor was obtained from a woman in her sixties or seventies with acute or convalescent COVID-19. Sequenced: peripheral blood. Here the CDR3 reads CASSFGTGAEKLFF. CDR3 bases: TGTGCCAGCAGCTTCGGGACAGGGGCTGAAAAACTGTTTTTT.